This TCR beta chain was captured by sequencing in a study of T-cell reconstitution after alpha-beta-depleted transplantation in children. Unique molecular identifiers were used to barcode this TCRbeta library. TCRdb independently ran MiXCR on the PCR reads; one entry per CDR3 protein. The table lists fewer than 200,000 distinct CDR3 sequences, approximately 6.8% of them singletons. This clonotype was detected many times. Sequencing used PBMCs from the stem cell graft donor, obtained from the stem cell graft. This receptor was obtained from a human donor who donated a stem cell graft to a child with Wiskott-Aldrich syndrome.

The CDR3: CASSVLDRGTDTQYF. The CDR3, as DNA: TGTGCCAGCAGTGTCCTGGACAGGGGCACAGATACGCAGTATTTT. V is TRBV28 and J is TRBJ2-3; 8 bases line up with TRBD1. V was clipped by 5 bases and J by 1 base; unmatched bases: 5. The CDR3 consists of 15 residues. Germline V gene data show CDR1 as MDHEN and CDR2 as SYDVKM.